This is a list of T cell receptor beta chains from one sample in a study of identical twins. TCRdb analysed the 5' RACE reads with MiXCR anew, one entry per CDR3 protein. The table has about 200,000 distinct CDR3 sequences, 15% to 20% seen once. The same specimen was also included in a second study, on T cells expressing NK-cell markers.

Specimen: CD8+ T cells sorted from blood. These receptors originate from a young woman in good health. Both conserved end residues are part of each CDR3. The order of the fields is V gene, clone size, J gene, D gene, CDR3 DNA, CDR3 protein. D genes are given only for firm matches. Size is omitted from some rows. Given values are once, few, many or a class for expanded clones.

V gene: TRBV6-5; clone size: few; J gene: TRBJ1-5; D gene: NA; CDR3 DNA: TGTGCCAGCAGTTACTCGAGGCAGGGATACAATCAGCCCCAGCATTTT; CDR3 protein: CASSYSRQGYNQPQHF
V gene: TRBV5-6; clone size: many; J gene: TRBJ2-3; D gene: NA; CDR3 DNA: TGTGCCAGCAGCCAAGGAGGGAAAGATACGCAGTATTTT; CDR3 protein: CASSQGGKDTQYF
V gene: TRBV7-9; clone size: NA; J gene: TRBJ2-2; D gene: TRBD2; CDR3 DNA: TGTGCCAGCAGCACGACTAGCGTTTGGGAGCTGTTTTTT; CDR3 protein: CASSTTSVWELFF
V gene: TRBV27; clone size: NA; J gene: TRBJ2-3; D gene: NA; CDR3 DNA: TGTGCCAGCAGTTTGACTACCACCACAGATACGCAGTATTTT; CDR3 protein: CASSLTTTTDTQYF
V gene: TRBV20-1; clone size: few; J gene: TRBJ2-7; D gene: NA; CDR3 DNA: TGCAGTGCTAGAGATCAAGCCTTAGGCTACGAGCAGTACTTC; CDR3 protein: CSARDQALGYEQYF
V gene: TRBV3-1; clone size: few; J gene: TRBJ1-1; D gene: NA; CDR3 DNA: TGTGCCAGCAGCCAAGATCCGGGCACTGAAGCTTTCTTT; CDR3 protein: CASSQDPGTEAFF
V gene: TRBV20-1; clone size: NA; J gene: TRBJ2-1; D gene: TRBD2; CDR3 DNA: TGCAGTGCCGGGACTAGCGGATACAATGAGCAGTTCTTC; CDR3 protein: CSAGTSGYNEQFF
V gene: TRBV6-5; clone size: NA; J gene: TRBJ2-2; D gene: NA; CDR3 DNA: TGTGCCAGCAGTTACGGGCGGCCCACCGGGGAGCTGTTTTTT; CDR3 protein: CASSYGRPTGELFF
V gene: TRBV11-3; clone size: NA; J gene: TRBJ2-1; D gene: NA; CDR3 DNA: TGTGCCAGCAAGGGGGTTCACAATGAGCAGTTCTTC; CDR3 protein: CASKGVHNEQFF
V gene: TRBV29-1; clone size: NA; J gene: TRBJ1-1; D gene: TRBD1; CDR3 DNA: TGCAGCGTTGGTGACAGGGGGCTTGCCACTGAAGCTTTCTTT; CDR3 protein: CSVGDRGLATEAFF
V gene: TRBV12-3/TRBV12-4; clone size: NA; J gene: TRBJ2-7; D gene: NA; CDR3 DNA: TGTGCCAGCAGCCTCGTACTCCGGGACGAGCAGTACTTC; CDR3 protein: CASSLVLRDEQYF
V gene: TRBV5-1; clone size: NA; J gene: TRBJ2-2; D gene: NA; CDR3 DNA: TGCGCCAGCAGCCCGGGACTTACCGGGGAGCTGTTTTTT; CDR3 protein: CASSPGLTGELFF
V gene: TRBV7-9; clone size: few; J gene: TRBJ2-3; D gene: NA; CDR3 DNA: TGTGCCAGCAGCTTGAGTCTAGGCGTTACGGATACGCAGTATTTT; CDR3 protein: CASSLSLGVTDTQYF
V gene: TRBV12-3/TRBV12-4; clone size: NA; J gene: TRBJ2-3; D gene: NA; CDR3 DNA: TGTGCCAGCAGAGCGACAGATACGCAGTATTTT; CDR3 protein: CASRATDTQYF
V gene: TRBV7-6; clone size: NA; J gene: TRBJ2-1; D gene: NA; CDR3 DNA: TGTGCCAGCAGCTTAGGGGGACACCTCAATGAGCAGTTCTTC; CDR3 protein: CASSLGGHLNEQFF
V gene: TRBV7-6; clone size: few; J gene: TRBJ1-1; D gene: NA; CDR3 DNA: TGTGCCAGCACCGCACGAGGGAACACTGAAGCTTTCTTT; CDR3 protein: CASTARGNTEAFF
V gene: TRBV4-3; clone size: NA; J gene: TRBJ2-1; D gene: TRBD2; CDR3 DNA: TGCGCCAGCAGCCAAGATATACCCACCCCGGGACTAGCGTACAATGAGCAGTTCTTC; CDR3 protein: CASSQDIPTPGLAYNEQFF
V gene: TRBV19; clone size: few; J gene: TRBJ2-7; D gene: TRBD1; CDR3 DNA: TGTGCCAGTAGCCCACAGGGGGCCACCTACGAGCAGTACTTC; CDR3 protein: CASSPQGATYEQYF
V gene: TRBV12-3/TRBV12-4; clone size: few; J gene: TRBJ1-2; D gene: NA; CDR3 DNA: TGTGCCAGCACCCTCGGACAGCTTGATGGCTACACCTTC; CDR3 protein: CASTLGQLDGYTF
V gene: TRBV20-1; clone size: few; J gene: TRBJ2-5; D gene: NA; CDR3 DNA: TGCAGTGCTAGGAGGAAAGAGACCCAGTACTTC; CDR3 protein: CSARRKETQYF
V gene: TRBV12-3/TRBV12-4; clone size: NA; J gene: TRBJ2-4; D gene: NA; CDR3 DNA: TGTGCCAGCAGTCGTGAATTAAACATTCAGTACTTC; CDR3 protein: CASSRELNIQYF
V gene: TRBV12-3/TRBV12-4; clone size: NA; J gene: TRBJ1-2; D gene: NA; CDR3 DNA: TGTGCCAGCACCGTCCCAGGGCAGTCTGGCTACACCTTC; CDR3 protein: CASTVPGQSGYTF
V gene: TRBV29-1; clone size: many; J gene: TRBJ1-2; D gene: TRBD1; CDR3 DNA: TGCAGCGTCGCGCAGACAGGGGGCAGTGGCTACACCTTC; CDR3 protein: CSVAQTGGSGYTF
V gene: TRBV5-1; clone size: few; J gene: TRBJ1-2; D gene: NA; CDR3 DNA: TGCGCCAGCAGCTTGGCCTCTGACTTTCCTAACTATGGCTACACCTTC; CDR3 protein: CASSLASDFPNYGYTF
V gene: TRBV7-2; clone size: few; J gene: TRBJ2-3; D gene: NA; CDR3 DNA: TGTGCCAGCGGCGCCCTCGGCGGGAGCACAGATACGCAGTATTTT; CDR3 protein: CASGALGGSTDTQYF
V gene: TRBV2; clone size: few; J gene: TRBJ2-7; D gene: TRBD2; CDR3 DNA: TGTGCCAGCGGGAGGGACCTAGCCTACGAGCAGTACTTC; CDR3 protein: CASGRDLAYEQYF
V gene: TRBV14; clone size: NA; J gene: TRBJ2-7; D gene: TRBD1; CDR3 DNA: TGTGCCAGCAGCCCCAATGTGGGACAGTCCCCCGTCTACGAGCAGTACTTC; CDR3 protein: CASSPNVGQSPVYEQYF
V gene: TRBV7-9; clone size: NA; J gene: TRBJ2-5; D gene: NA; CDR3 DNA: TGTGCCAGCGGACAGACGCTGAGAATCGAGACCCAGTACTTC; CDR3 protein: CASGQTLRIETQYF
V gene: TRBV5-1; clone size: NA; J gene: TRBJ2-1; D gene: NA; CDR3 DNA: TGCGCCAGCAGCTTGCGAAGCGGGTATTACAATGAGCAGTTCTTC; CDR3 protein: CASSLRSGYYNEQFF
V gene: TRBV7-9; clone size: NA; J gene: TRBJ2-7; D gene: NA; CDR3 DNA: TGTGCCAGCAGCTTACTCCCGACATACAACGAGCAGTACTTC; CDR3 protein: CASSLLPTYNEQYF
V gene: TRBV12-3/TRBV12-4; clone size: NA; J gene: TRBJ2-3; D gene: NA; CDR3 DNA: TGTGCCAGCAGGTGGGAAGGAGAAGATACGCAGTATTTT; CDR3 protein: CASRWEGEDTQYF
V gene: TRBV4-3; clone size: NA; J gene: TRBJ2-1; D gene: NA; CDR3 DNA: TGCGCCAGCAGCCAAGACTCGGTGGGCAATGAGCAGTTCTTC; CDR3 protein: CASSQDSVGNEQFF
V gene: TRBV21-1; clone size: many; J gene: TRBJ1-6; D gene: NA; CDR3 DNA: TGTGCCAGCAGCTTAAAATGGGGGAAAGGAGGCTCACCCCTCCACTTT; CDR3 protein: CASSLKWGKGGSPLHF
V gene: TRBV3-1; clone size: NA; J gene: TRBJ2-3; D gene: NA; CDR3 DNA: TGTGCCAGCAGCCAAGTGCCGATCCAAGCGAGCACAGATACGCAGTATTTT; CDR3 protein: CASSQVPIQASTDTQYF
V gene: TRBV9; clone size: few; J gene: TRBJ2-2; D gene: NA; CDR3 DNA: TGTGCCAGCAGCCAACAGGCGGCCGGGGAGCTGTTTTTT; CDR3 protein: CASSQQAAGELFF
V gene: TRBV29-1; clone size: NA; J gene: TRBJ1-2; D gene: NA; CDR3 DNA: TGCAGCGGGTCCGGCGATCCCTATGGCTACACCTTC; CDR3 protein: CSGSGDPYGYTF
V gene: TRBV6-2/TRBV6-3; clone size: NA; J gene: TRBJ1-6; D gene: NA; CDR3 DNA: TGTGCCAGCAGTTACGGTTGGGGTGGTTCACCCCTCCACTTT; CDR3 protein: CASSYGWGGSPLHF
V gene: TRBV12-3/TRBV12-4; clone size: NA; J gene: TRBJ2-7; D gene: NA; CDR3 DNA: TGTGCCAGCAGTTTAACGGGGCCCGAGCAGTACTTC; CDR3 protein: CASSLTGPEQYF
V gene: TRBV5-6; clone size: NA; J gene: TRBJ1-2; D gene: NA; CDR3 DNA: TGTGCCAGCAGCGAAGCCGGGTTTTATGGCTACACCTTC; CDR3 protein: CASSEAGFYGYTF
V gene: TRBV20-1; clone size: NA; J gene: TRBJ2-1; D gene: NA; CDR3 DNA: TGCAGTGCGCCCCTTGAAGGCAATGAGCAGTTCTTC; CDR3 protein: CSAPLEGNEQFF
V gene: TRBV7-9; clone size: many; J gene: TRBJ1-1; D gene: TRBD1; CDR3 DNA: TGTGCCAGCAGCCCGGGACAGGGGACCGCTTTCTTT; CDR3 protein: CASSPGQGTAFF
V gene: TRBV12-3/TRBV12-4; clone size: few; J gene: TRBJ2-5; D gene: NA; CDR3 DNA: TGTGCCACCCAGACAGGCCAGGGGGAGACCCAGTACTTC; CDR3 protein: CATQTGQGETQYF
V gene: TRBV20-1; clone size: many; J gene: TRBJ2-6; D gene: NA; CDR3 DNA: TGCAGTGCTAGAGCAGTCTCTGGGGCCAACGTCCTGACTTTC; CDR3 protein: CSARAVSGANVLTF
V gene: TRBV2; clone size: NA; J gene: TRBJ2-1; D gene: TRBD2; CDR3 DNA: TGTGCCAGCAGTGGTATTGGGACTAGCGGGAGAAGGAATGAGCAGTTCTTC; CDR3 protein: CASSGIGTSGRRNEQFF
V gene: TRBV12-3/TRBV12-4; clone size: NA; J gene: TRBJ2-1; D gene: TRBD2; CDR3 DNA: TGTGCCAGCACCCTAGCGGAGAACAATGAGCAGTTCTTC; CDR3 protein: CASTLAENNEQFF
V gene: TRBV7-9; clone size: NA; J gene: TRBJ2-7; D gene: NA; CDR3 DNA: TGTGCCAGCAGCTTATTTGTGGGTCGGGCCACCTACGAGCAGTACTTC; CDR3 protein: CASSLFVGRATYEQYF
V gene: TRBV27; clone size: NA; J gene: TRBJ2-3; D gene: NA; CDR3 DNA: TGTGCCAGCAGTTTATTGGGCGGGGACACAGATACGCAGTATTTT; CDR3 protein: CASSLLGGDTDTQYF
V gene: TRBV19; clone size: NA; J gene: TRBJ2-3; D gene: NA; CDR3 DNA: TGTGCCAGTGGGCCCCTGGGGGAAGAGGCCACAGATACGCAGTATTTT; CDR3 protein: CASGPLGEEATDTQYF
V gene: TRBV6-5; clone size: NA; J gene: TRBJ2-2; D gene: NA; CDR3 DNA: TGTGCCAGCAGTATCGACAGCGCCCGAGTTCACACCGGGGAGCTGTTTTTT; CDR3 protein: CASSIDSARVHTGELFF
V gene: TRBV21-1; clone size: few; J gene: TRBJ2-5; D gene: NA; CDR3 DNA: TGTGCCAGCAGCAAAGCGGGACAGGGGGGAGAGACCCAGTACTTC; CDR3 protein: CASSKAGQGGETQYF